This paragraph covers one TCR beta chain sequence. The data originate from a study of blood T cell repertoires in COVID-19. The method was immunoSEQ multiplex PCR; TCRdb's version includes in-frame clones alone and lacks a portion of them. Here the sample spans roughly 140,000 clones, about 79% being singletons. V was clipped by 0 bases and J by 0 bases; unmatched bases: 7. CDR1 is SGDLS and CDR2 is YYNGEE in the germline V gene. This CDR3 is 17 amino acids long. Sample: peripheral blood. The clonotype comes from a woman in her fifties or sixties with acute or convalescent COVID-19. This chain uses TRBV9 with TRBJ1-1, with TRBD1 identical over 8 bases. CDR3 loop: CASSVGVRGRMNTEAFF. CDR3 DNA sequence: TGTGCCAGCAGCGTAGGCGTCAGGGGGCGTATGAACACTGAAGCTTTCTTT. The variable domain in full, with the rest retrieved from reference TRBV9 and TRBJ1-1, is DSGVTQTPKHLITATGQRVTLRCSPRSGDLSVYWYQQSLDQGLQFLIQYYNGEERAKGNILERFSAQQFPDLHSELNLSSLELGDSALYFCASSVGVRGRMNTEAFFGQGTRLTVV.